Below, one T cell receptor beta chain is given with its context. The antigen is undetermined. Germline loops: CDR1 SGHDT, CDR2 YYEEEE. CDR3 length: 15 residues. The blood volume drawn from each donor was 2 to 3 ml. TCRdb reprocessed the 5' RACE reads and stores each CDR3 protein as one record, lacking DNA. With over 150,000 distinct CDR3 sequences in the sample, the ten largest clones hold roughly 2.4%. The data stem from a study of monozygotic twins with inflammatory bowel disease. General observations from the study: Healthy co-twins had higher TCRbeta inverse Simpson diversity than their IBD twins.

The TCR sequence derives from a human donor with ulcerative colitis or Crohn's disease, or a healthy co-twin of an affected twin (not recorded which). The chain recombines TRBV5-6 with TRBJ2-2; the D call from TCRdb, TRBD2, cannot be confirmed without DNA. Sample: blood. CDR3 loop: CASSLVQRGTGELFF.